Listed below are T cell receptor beta chains from one sample, sequenced in a study of OX40 agonist ivuxolimab in advanced cancers. Data came from immunoSEQ multiplex PCR; TCRdb stores just in-frame clones and leaves some out. The sample records about 46,000 clones, about 89% being singletons. Sequencing was performed on CD4+ or CD8+ T cells sorted from blood, taken in a trial of the OX40 agonist ivuxolimab. The receptors derive from an adult with an advanced solid tumor such as melanoma, head and neck, liver or kidney cancer. Each CDR3 is given with its conserved first and last residue. A D gene is named only where the DNA matches it firmly. The size entry is marked missing in some rows and otherwise reads once, few, many or a size class.

CDR3aa,CDR3nt,abundance,j_gene,v_gene,d_gene
CASSSNQGSSYNEQFF,TGTGCCAGCTCGTCCAACCAGGGAAGCTCCTACAATGAGCAGTTCTTC,NA,TRBJ2-1,TRBV18,NA
CASSVRDSSYEQYF,TGCGCCAGCAGCGTACGGGACAGCTCCTACGAGCAGTACTTC,NA,TRBJ2-7,TRBV5-1,TRBD1
CASSPQGNQPQHF,TGTGCCAGTAGCCCTCAGGGAAACCAGCCCCAGCATTTT,once,TRBJ1-5,TRBV19,NA
CASSQVFVKAGGADTQYF,TGCGCCAGCAGCCAAGTCTTCGTCAAGGCGGGGGGGGCAGATACGCAGTATTTT,once,TRBJ2-3,TRBV4-3,TRBD2
CASTPGQLLFGYTF,TGTGCCAGCACCCCCGGCCAGCTCCTATTTGGCTACACCTTC,NA,TRBJ1-2,TRBV6-5,NA
CASSQDPGWSEKLFF,TGCGCCAGCAGCCAAGATCCAGGCTGGTCTGAAAAACTGTTTTTT,few,TRBJ1-4,TRBV4-3,NA
CATGGTSGETGELFF,TGTGCCACCGGGGGTACTAGCGGTGAGACCGGGGAGCTGTTTTTT,few,TRBJ2-2,TRBV6-4,TRBD2
CASSQERHSGYTF,TGTGCCAGCAGCCAAGAAAGGCACAGTGGCTACACCTTC,NA,TRBJ1-2,TRBV4-2,NA
CASSYMDSSFYGYTF,TGTGCCAGCAGTTATATGGACAGTTCTTTCTATGGCTACACCTTC,NA,TRBJ1-2,TRBV27,NA
CASSEGEFLFF,TGCGCCAGCAGTGAGGGGGAGTTTCTGTTTTTT,NA,TRBJ1-4,TRBV10-1,NA
CASSLSQRPSRETQYF,TGTGCCAGCAGCTTAAGTCAGCGGCCTTCACGGGAGACCCAGTACTTC,NA,TRBJ2-5,TRBV11-2,NA
CASSQEVRVNEQFF,TGTGCCAGCAGCCAAGAGGTCCGAGTAAATGAGCAGTTCTTC,NA,TRBJ2-1,TRBV14,NA
CASSYQLNYGYTF,TGTGCCAGCAGTTATCAGCTTAACTATGGCTACACCTTC,NA,TRBJ1-2,TRBV6-5,NA
CASSSVGANQPQHF,TGTGCCAGCAGTTCAGTAGGAGCTAATCAGCCCCAGCATTTT,once,TRBJ1-5,TRBV6-5,NA
CASSPLQGAYEQYF,TGTGCCAGCAGTCCACTTCAGGGGGCCTACGAGCAGTACTTC,NA,TRBJ2-7,TRBV27,TRBD1